This T cell receptor beta chain was identified during a study of response to subunit inactivated influenza vaccine. Findings and limits, study-wide: Each seasonal influenza vaccination, the authors suggested, recruits few new T cells.

V dropped 5 bases and J dropped 3 bases, with 13 bases sitting between them. The CDR3 contains 14 residues. Germline V gene data show CDR1 as SEHNR and CDR2 as FQNEAQ (reference sequence). This clonotype was picked up a small number of times. Its antigen is currently unknown. TCRdb analysed the RT-PCR reads with MiXCR anew, one entry per CDR3 protein. The data hold about 500,000 distinct CDR3 sequences, with about 15% observed a single time. The TCR sequence derives from a man aged 45 to 75 who received an inactivated influenza vaccine. Here the sequenced sample was CD4+ T cells sorted from PBMCs, taken roughly 24 months after vaccination. The J gene is TRBJ1-1, the V gene TRBV7-9, with a weak D call TRBD1 (6 bases). CDR3 residues: CASSGYREDTEAFF. The CDR3 coding sequence is TGTGCCAGCAGCGGGTACAGGGAGGACACTGAAGCTTTCTTT.